One sample yielded the 7 T cell receptor beta chains listed below, sequenced in a study of response to subunit inactivated influenza vaccine. TCRdb re-analysed the RT-PCR reads in MiXCR, keeping a single row per CDR3 protein. The sample consists of just over 300,000 distinct CDR3 sequences, approximately 23% of them appearing once. This sample comprised PBMCs from blood, obtained 21 months after vaccination. The receptors here all came from a man in his fifties or sixties who received an inactivated influenza vaccine.

The chain couples TRBV7-8 to TRBJ1-1; D is unclear. CDR3 length equals 15 residues. Trimming left V 0 bases short and J 2 bases short, with 10 bases between. CDR1 and CDR2 from the germline V gene are SGHVS and FQNEAQ. The CDR3 region is CASSLARPTNTEAFF. In DNA form, the CDR3 reads TGTGCCAGCAGCTTAGCGAGGCCCACAAACACTGAAGCTTTCTTT.

The chain couples TRBV7-2 to TRBJ2-7; 10 positions match TRBD2. Germline V gives CDR1 SGHTA, CDR2 FQGNSA. V shed 2 bases, J shed 5 bases, and the junction held 6 bases outside the gene matches. The CDR3 sequence is 15 residues long. This chain's CDR3 is CASSLMLAGVHEQYF. The CDR3 DNA reads TGTGCCAGCAGCTTAATGCTAGCGGGAGTCCACGAGCAGTACTTC.

In this sample, this clonotype turned up once. The chain carries TRBV13 and TRBJ2-5; tentatively, D is TRBD2 (6 bases). Germline CDR1 PRHDT, CDR2 FYEKMQ (reference sequence). Trimming pared 4 bases from V and 3 bases from J, leaving 21 bases between. This CDR3 has 17 amino acids. Here the CDR3 DNA reads TGTGCCAGCAGCTCCCGGGAGAGCCCACACCTGGAAGAGACCCAGTACTTC. This gives the protein CASSSRESPHLEETQYF. The full variable domain, its missing parts supplied by reference TRBV13 and TRBJ2-5, is AAGVIQSPRHLIKEKRETATLKCYPIPRHDTVYWYQQGPGQDPQFLISFYEKMQSDKGSIPDRFSAQQFSDYHSELNMSSLELGDSALYFCASSSRESPHLEETQYFGPGTRLLVL.

At least ten counts were recorded for this clonotype. J is TRBJ1-4 and V is TRBV7-2, with 8 positions matching TRBD1. The CDR3 runs to 14 residues. After removal of 3 bases from V and 7 bases from J, the junction contained 4 bases not matched to a gene. Germline V lookup: CDR1 SGHTA, CDR2 FQGNSA. CDR3 protein: CASSFRQGSEKLFF. The CDR3 DNA is TGTGCCAGCAGCTTCCGACAGGGGAGTGAAAAACTGTTTTTT.

V gene TRBV29-1 combines with J gene TRBJ1-5, with D possibly TRBD1 on 5 matching bases. The CDR3 sequence is 13 residues long. Germline V gene lookup returns CDR1 SQVTM and CDR2 ANQGSEA. V was pared by 0 bases and J by 6 bases, with 9 bases between. CDR3 protein: CSVEDFGGQPQHF. CDR3 DNA: TGCAGCGTTGAAGATTTTGGGGGTCAGCCCCAGCATTTT.

This chain joins TRBV12-3 or TRBV12-4 and TRBJ2-7, with D tentatively TRBD2 (5 bases). The V and J ends lost 3 bases and 4 bases respectively, with 10 bases between them. The length of the CDR3 is 13 residues. The CDR3 DNA is TGTGCCAGCAGTTTTGTGGGAGTATACGAGCAGTACTTC. Translated, it gives CASSFVGVYEQYF.

This clonotype was picked up a small number of times. The DNA for the CDR3 is TGTGCCAGCAGCTTAAGTAGCGGGGGGGCCGGGGAGCTGTTTTTT. Residues: CASSLSSGGAGELFF. The V and J genes are TRBV7-2 and TRBJ2-2; 11 positions match TRBD2. Trimming took 2 bases from V and 6 from J; bases not matched to a gene: 2. The CDR3 consists of 15 residues. Looked up from germline, CDR1 is SGHTA and CDR2 is FQGNSA. Combining the CDR3 with reference TRBV7-2 and TRBJ2-2 gives the whole variable domain GAGVSQSPSNKVTEKGKDVELRCDPISGHTALYWYRQSLGQGLEFLIYFQGNSAPDKSGLPSDRFSAERTGGSVSTLTIQRTQQEDSAVYLCASSLSSGGAGELFFGEGSRLTVL.